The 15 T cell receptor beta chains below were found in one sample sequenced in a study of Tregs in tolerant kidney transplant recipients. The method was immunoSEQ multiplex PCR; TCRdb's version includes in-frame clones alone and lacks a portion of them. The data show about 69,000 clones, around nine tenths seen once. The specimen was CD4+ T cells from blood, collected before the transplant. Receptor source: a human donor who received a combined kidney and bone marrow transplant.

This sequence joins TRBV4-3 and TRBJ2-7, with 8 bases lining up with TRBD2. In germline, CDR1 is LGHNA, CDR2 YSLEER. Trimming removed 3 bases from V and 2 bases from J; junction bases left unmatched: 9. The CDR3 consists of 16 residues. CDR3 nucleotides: TGCGCCAGCAGCCATGAAATAACTAGCGGAGCCTACGAGCAGTACTTC. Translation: CASSHEITSGAYEQYF.

The CDR3 loop is CASSLREGNRVYF. Here the CDR3 DNA reads TGTGCCAGCAGCTTACGGGAGGGGAACAGGGTGTACTTC. The chain combines TRBV7-8 with TRBJ2-4; TRBD2 matches 8 bases. CDR3 length: 13 amino acids. The germline gives CDR1 SGHVS, CDR2 FQNEAQ. V lost 2 bases to trimming and J lost 15 bases; unmatched junction nucleotides: 9.

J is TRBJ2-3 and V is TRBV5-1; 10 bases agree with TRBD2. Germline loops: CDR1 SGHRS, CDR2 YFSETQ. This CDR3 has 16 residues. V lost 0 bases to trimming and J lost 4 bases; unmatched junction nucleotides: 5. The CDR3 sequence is CASSLGGAGGADTQYF. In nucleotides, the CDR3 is TGCGCCAGCAGCTTGGGCGGAGCGGGGGGGGCAGATACGCAGTATTTT.

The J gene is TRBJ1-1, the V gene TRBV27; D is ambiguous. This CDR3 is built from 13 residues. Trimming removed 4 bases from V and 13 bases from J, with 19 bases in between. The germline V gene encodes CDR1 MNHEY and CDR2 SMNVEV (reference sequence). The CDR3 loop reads CASSSNQRGEGFF. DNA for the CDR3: TGTGCCAGCAGTTCGAACCAACGGGGAGAGGGTTTCTTT.

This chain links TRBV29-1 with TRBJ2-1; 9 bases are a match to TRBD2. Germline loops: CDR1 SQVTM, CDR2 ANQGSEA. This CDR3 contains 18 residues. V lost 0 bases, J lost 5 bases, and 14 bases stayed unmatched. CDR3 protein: CSVEEFASGIFTHNEQFF. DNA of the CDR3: TGCAGCGTTGAAGAATTTGCTAGCGGGATATTTACGCACAATGAGCAGTTCTTC.

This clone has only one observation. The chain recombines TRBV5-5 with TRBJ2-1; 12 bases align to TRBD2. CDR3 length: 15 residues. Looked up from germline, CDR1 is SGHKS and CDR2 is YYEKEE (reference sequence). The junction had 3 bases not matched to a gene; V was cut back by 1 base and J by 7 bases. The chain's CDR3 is CASSLLTSGRNEQFF. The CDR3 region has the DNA TGTGCCAGCAGCTTGTTGACTAGCGGGAGAAATGAGCAGTTCTTC.

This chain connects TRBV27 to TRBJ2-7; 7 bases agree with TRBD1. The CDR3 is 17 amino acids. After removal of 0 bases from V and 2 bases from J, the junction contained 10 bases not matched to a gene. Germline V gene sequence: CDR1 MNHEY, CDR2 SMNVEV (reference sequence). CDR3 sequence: CASSLSGHRGRTYEQYF. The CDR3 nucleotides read TGTGCCAGCAGTTTATCCGGCCACAGGGGACGCACCTACGAGCAGTACTTC.

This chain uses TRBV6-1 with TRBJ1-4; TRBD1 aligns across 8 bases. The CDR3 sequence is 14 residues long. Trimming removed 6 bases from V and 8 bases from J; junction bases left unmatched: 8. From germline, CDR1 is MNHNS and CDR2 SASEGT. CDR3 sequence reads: CASSGQGGVEKLFF. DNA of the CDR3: TGTGCCAGCAGCGGACAGGGTGGAGTCGAAAAACTGTTTTTT.

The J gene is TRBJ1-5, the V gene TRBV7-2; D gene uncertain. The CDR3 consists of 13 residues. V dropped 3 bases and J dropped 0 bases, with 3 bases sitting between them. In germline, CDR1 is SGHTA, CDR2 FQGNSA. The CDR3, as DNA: TGTGCCAGCAGCTTTAGTAGCAATCAGCCCCAGCATTTT. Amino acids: CASSFSSNQPQHF.

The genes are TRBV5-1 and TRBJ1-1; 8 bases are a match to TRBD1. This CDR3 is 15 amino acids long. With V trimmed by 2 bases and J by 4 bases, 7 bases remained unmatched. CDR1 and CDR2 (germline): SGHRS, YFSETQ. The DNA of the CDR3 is TGCGCCAGCAGCTTCACAGGGGGGGGCCTCACTGAAGCTTTCTTT. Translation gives CASSFTGGGLTEAFF.

CDR3 sequence (DNA): TGTGCCATCAGTGAGGCGGGGGTACATAGCAATCAGCCCCAGCATTTT. Protein product: CAISEAGVHSNQPQHF. V is TRBV10-3 and J is TRBJ1-5, with D perhaps matching TRBD1 (5 bases). Germline V CDR1 and CDR2: ENHRY, SYGVKD. This CDR3 spans 16 amino acids. The ends were cut back, 2 bases at V and 0 bases at J, with 11 bases in the middle.

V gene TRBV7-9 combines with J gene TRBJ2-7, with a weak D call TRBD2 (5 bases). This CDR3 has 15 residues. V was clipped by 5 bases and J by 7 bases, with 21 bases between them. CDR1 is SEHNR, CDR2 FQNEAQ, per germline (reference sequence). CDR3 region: CASSPTAVTLGEQYF. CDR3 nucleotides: TGTGCCAGCAGCCCTACGGCGGTTACACTAGGGGAGCAGTACTTC.

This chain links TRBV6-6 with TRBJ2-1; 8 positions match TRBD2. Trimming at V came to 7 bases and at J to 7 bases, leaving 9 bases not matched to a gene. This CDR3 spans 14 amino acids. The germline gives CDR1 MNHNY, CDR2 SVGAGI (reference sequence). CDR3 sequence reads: CASTTPGGGNEQFF. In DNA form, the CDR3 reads TGTGCCAGCACAACTCCGGGGGGGGGTAATGAGCAGTTCTTC.

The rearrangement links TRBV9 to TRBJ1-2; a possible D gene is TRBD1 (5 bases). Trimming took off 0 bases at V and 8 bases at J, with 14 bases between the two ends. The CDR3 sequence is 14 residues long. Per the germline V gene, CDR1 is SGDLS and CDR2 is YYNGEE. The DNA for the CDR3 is TGTGCCAGCAGCGTAGCTATGCAGGGAACGGGCTACACCTTC. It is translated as CASSVAMQGTGYTF.

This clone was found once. DNA of the CDR3: TGTGCCAGCAGTTTTGGGGTAGCAGCAGGAAGGGGCGAGCAGTACTTC. Translated: CASSFGVAAGRGEQYF. The chain combines TRBV28 with TRBJ2-7, with D perhaps matching TRBD1 (5 bases). Deletions cut 3 bases from V and 6 bases from J, with 21 bases between. Per the germline V gene, CDR1 is MDHEN and CDR2 is SYDVKM. CDR3 length equals 16 residues.